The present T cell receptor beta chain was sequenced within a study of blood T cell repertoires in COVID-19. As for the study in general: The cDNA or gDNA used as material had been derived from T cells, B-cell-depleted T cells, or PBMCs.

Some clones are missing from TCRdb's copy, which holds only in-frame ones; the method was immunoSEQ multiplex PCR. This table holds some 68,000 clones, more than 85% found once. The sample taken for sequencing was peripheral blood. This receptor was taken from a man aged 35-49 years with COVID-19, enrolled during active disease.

The CDR3 region is CASSRDAGRPQHF. The CDR3 DNA reads as TGTGCCAGCAGCCGGGACGCGGGACGGCCCCAGCATTTT. This rearrangement joins TRBV3-1 (or the pseudogene TRBV3-2) to TRBJ1-5; a possible D gene is TRBD1 (5 bases). Germline V lookup: CDR1 LGHDT, CDR2 YNNKEL (reference sequence). The CDR3 spans 13 residues. The ends were cut back, 4 bases at V and 9 bases at J, with 13 bases in the middle.